A selection of T cell receptor beta chains follows, all from one sample in a study of Ad26.COV2.S vaccination and SARS-CoV-2 variants. The assay was immunoSEQ multiplex PCR, and TCRdb's table has in-frame clones only and misses some. This table has roughly 380,000 clones, approximately 88% appearing once. Sequenced here: peripheral blood, sampled in a trial of Ad26.COV2.S vaccine versus placebo. The origin of the receptors is a person between 18 and 59 years old who received the Ad26.COV2.S COVID-19 vaccine or a placebo. The CDR3 runs from the conserved cysteine through the conserved F or W. D genes are given only for firm matches. Size tells how often a clone was seen (once, few, many) or the class of an expanded clone, and some rows leave it out.

j_call d_call v_call clone_size cdr3_aa cdr3_nt
TRBJ2-2 NA TRBV4-3 many CASRWGSGTGELFF TGCGCCAGCAGGTGGGGGTCGGGGACCGGGGAGCTGTTTTTT
TRBJ2-7 NA TRBV6-5 once CASRRGQGTYEQYF TGTGCCAGCAGAAGAGGCCAGGGGACCTACGAGCAGTACTTC
TRBJ2-7 NA TRBV4-3 NA CASSQEILAGGKEQYF TGCGCCAGCAGCCAAGAGATATTGGCAGGGGGGAAGGAGCAGTACTTC
TRBJ2-7 NA TRBV19 NA CASSLTFYRNYEQYF TGTGCCAGTAGTCTCACATTTTATAGGAACTACGAGCAGTACTTC
TRBJ1-1 NA TRBV28 NA CASIPMVDTEAFF TGTGCCAGCATCCCCATGGTAGACACTGAAGCTTTCTTT
TRBJ1-6 NA TRBV5-6 NA CASSPLRPGGSPLHF TGTGCCAGCAGCCCTCTTAGGCCTGGGGGATCACCCCTCCACTTT
TRBJ2-1 NA TRBV6-4 NA CASSGVRETYNEQFF TGTGCCAGCAGTGGGGTCCGGGAGACCTACAATGAGCAGTTCTTC
TRBJ2-3 NA TRBV6-5 NA CASSNTDTQYF TGTGCCAGCAGCAACACAGATACGCAGTATTTT
TRBJ1-1 NA TRBV30 NA CAWSGAGQSGTEAFF TGTGCCTGGAGCGGCGCGGGACAAAGCGGAACTGAAGCTTTCTTT
TRBJ2-7 NA TRBV5-1 NA CASSFMEGASYEQYF TGCGCCAGCAGCTTCATGGAGGGGGCCTCCTACGAGCAGTACTTC
TRBJ1-1 NA TRBV28 NA CASRQVGGNTEAFF TGTGCCAGCAGACAGGTAGGGGGGAACACTGAAGCTTTCTTT
TRBJ1-1 TRBD1 TRBV4-1 few CASSPGTGGPEAFF TGCGCCAGCAGCCCCGGGACAGGGGGCCCTGAAGCTTTCTTT
TRBJ2-3 TRBD2 TRBV7-7 NA CASSLLLAGGKDTQYF TGTGCCAGCAGCCTCCTACTAGCGGGGGGTAAAGATACGCAGTATTTT
TRBJ2-5 NA TRBV19 NA CASSISSLGETQYF TGTGCCAGTAGTATCTCCAGTCTGGGGGAGACCCAGTACTTC
TRBJ1-4 NA TRBV30 NA CAWGHLTNEKLFF TGTGCCTGGGGACATTTGACTAATGAAAAACTGTTTTTT
TRBJ2-1 TRBD2 TRBV6-6 NA CASSYPHLAGNEQFF TGTGCCAGCAGTTACCCCCACCTAGCGGGCAATGAGCAGTTCTTC
TRBJ1-2 TRBD1 TRBV5-1 NA CASSLDRGSIYGYTF TGCGCCAGCAGCTTGGACAGGGGATCTATCTATGGCTACACCTTC
TRBJ2-5 NA TRBV30 NA CAWSGQSQETQYF TGTGCCTGGAGTGGACAGTCCCAAGAGACCCAGTACTTC
TRBJ1-4 TRBD1 TRBV4-1 NA CASSQVGEGAANEKLFF TGCGCCAGCAGCCAAGTCGGGGAGGGGGCTGCTAATGAAAAACTGTTTTTT
TRBJ2-5 TRBD2 TRBV19 NA CASSISGLAGVETQYF TGTGCCAGTAGTATATCCGGACTAGCGGGGGTGGAGACCCAGTACTTC
TRBJ1-3 NA TRBV6-5 NA CASSYSGGEFGNTIYF TGTGCCAGCAGTTACTCGGGGGGAGAGTTTGGAAACACCATATATTTT
TRBJ1-1 NA TRBV5-4 NA CASSRGVWNTEAFF TGTGCCAGCAGCAGGGGGGTATGGAACACTGAAGCTTTCTTT
TRBJ1-5 NA TRBV6-2/TRBV6-3 NA CASSLGKGDQPQHF TGTGCCAGCAGTTTGGGGAAGGGGGACCAGCCCCAGCATTTT
TRBJ2-7 NA TRBV19 NA CAVSAGSYEQYF TGTGCCGTCAGCGCAGGTTCCTACGAGCAGTACTTC
TRBJ2-5 TRBD1 TRBV5-4 once CASSLRGQGAMGQETQYF TGTGCCAGCAGCTTGAGGGGACAGGGGGCTATGGGGCAAGAGACCCAGTACTTC
TRBJ1-5 TRBD1 TRBV19 NA CATTWGTGENQPQHF TGTGCCACGACCTGGGGGACAGGGGAAAATCAGCCCCAGCATTTT
TRBJ1-3 NA TRBV15 NA CATSRDLGEGNTIYF TGTGCCACCAGCAGAGATCTTGGGGAAGGAAACACCATATATTTT
TRBJ2-7 NA TRBV15 NA CATSRDGEAYEQYF TGTGCCACCAGCAGAGATGGGGAGGCCTACGAGCAGTACTTC
TRBJ2-5 TRBD1 TRBV19 NA CASSTTGQETQYF TGTGCCAGTAGTACGACAGGGCAGGAGACCCAGTACTTC
TRBJ2-7 NA TRBV30 NA CAWSGTYEQYF TGTGCCTGGAGTGGGACCTACGAGCAGTACTTC
TRBJ2-7 NA TRBV9 NA CASSKTGSAFYEQYF TGTGCCAGCAGCAAGACAGGATCCGCGTTCTACGAGCAGTACTTC
TRBJ1-1 NA TRBV7-2 NA CASSLRGGGNTEAFF TGTGCCAGCAGCTTGAGGGGCGGGGGGAACACTGAAGCTTTCTTT
TRBJ2-7 NA TRBV30 once CAWSINTISEQYF TGTGCCTGGAGTATAAATACCATAAGCGAGCAGTACTTC
TRBJ1-6 NA TRBV11-1 NA CASSLGREIHNSPLHF TGTGCCAGCAGCTTAGGTCGGGAGATCCATAATTCACCCCTCCACTTT
TRBJ1-1 NA TRBV11-1 NA CASSSRHTTEAFF TGTGCCAGCAGCTCCCGCCACACCACTGAAGCTTTCTTT
TRBJ1-6 NA TRBV10-2 NA CASKTTGHNSPLHF TGCGCCAGTAAGACCACAGGGCATAATTCACCCCTCCACTTT
TRBJ2-1 TRBD2 TRBV14 NA CASSPLPRGSSYNEQFF TGTGCCAGCAGCCCCCTACCGCGGGGGAGCTCCTACAATGAGCAGTTCTTC
TRBJ2-2 NA TRBV4-1 NA CASSHSNTGELFF TGCGCCAGCAGCCACTCGAACACCGGGGAGCTGTTTTTT
TRBJ1-1 TRBD1 TRBV7-9 NA CASSETGGNTEAFF TGTGCCAGCAGCGAGACAGGGGGGAACACTGAAGCTTTCTTT
TRBJ2-7 TRBD2 TRBV23-1 NA CASQSREASF TGCGCCAGCCAAAGTCGGGAGGCCTCATTC
TRBJ1-5 NA TRBV4-1 NA CASSQVQNTREGIGNQPQHF TGCGCCAGCAGCCAAGTTCAAAACACGCGGGAGGGAATCGGCAATCAGCCCCAGCATTTT
TRBJ1-1 NA TRBV6-5 NA CASSYAPGDTEAFF TGTGCCAGCAGTTACGCCCCTGGGGACACTGAAGCTTTCTTT
TRBJ2-7 TRBD1 TRBV19 NA CASSAGGQGIYEQYF TGTGCCAGTAGTGCCGGCGGACAGGGTATTTACGAGCAGTACTTC
TRBJ2-5 TRBD1 TRBV5-8 NA CASSLSGTGGQETQYF TGTGCCAGCAGCTTGTCGGGGACAGGGGGCCAAGAGACCCAGTACTTC
TRBJ2-3 TRBD1 TRBV6-1 NA CASSVRRDRVNTDTQYF TGTGCCAGCAGTGTACGGCGGGACAGGGTTAACACAGATACGCAGTATTTT
TRBJ1-1 TRBD1 TRBV27 NA CASSFRTGGFLGTEAFF TGTGCCAGCAGTTTCCGGACAGGGGGCTTTTTAGGCACTGAAGCTTTCTTT
TRBJ2-7 TRBD2 TRBV11-2 NA CASSLDGTSGSYEQYF TGTGCCAGCAGCCTCGATGGGACTAGCGGCTCCTACGAGCAGTACTTC
TRBJ2-3 TRBD2 TRBV3-1/TRBV3-2 NA CASSQVWGWRGGPTKKSTDTQYF TGTGCCAGCAGCCAAGTTTGGGGGTGGCGGGGGGGCCCCACTAAAAAGAGCACAGATACGCAGTATTTT
TRBJ2-1 NA TRBV19 NA CASSITPSNEQFF TGTGCCAGTAGTATTACCCCGTCCAATGAGCAGTTCTTC
TRBJ2-5 NA TRBV24-1 NA CATSDGLGAAKETQYF TGTGCCACCAGTGATGGCCTTGGTGCGGCAAAGGAGACCCAGTACTTC
TRBJ1-2 TRBD1 TRBV24-1 NA CATRDREGYGYTF TGTGCCACCAGGGACAGGGAGGGCTATGGCTACACCTTC